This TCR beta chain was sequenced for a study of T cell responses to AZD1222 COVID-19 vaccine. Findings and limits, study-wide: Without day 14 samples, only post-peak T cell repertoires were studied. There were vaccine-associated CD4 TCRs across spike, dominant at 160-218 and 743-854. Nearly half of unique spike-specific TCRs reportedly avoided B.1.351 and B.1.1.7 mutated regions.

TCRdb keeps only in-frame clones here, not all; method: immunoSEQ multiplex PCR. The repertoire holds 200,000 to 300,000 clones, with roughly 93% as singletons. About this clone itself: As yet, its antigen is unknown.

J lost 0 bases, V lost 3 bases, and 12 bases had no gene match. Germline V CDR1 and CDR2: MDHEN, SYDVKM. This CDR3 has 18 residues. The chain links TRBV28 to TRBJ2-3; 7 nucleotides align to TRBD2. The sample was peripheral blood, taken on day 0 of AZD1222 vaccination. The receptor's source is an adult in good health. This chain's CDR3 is CASSFPPRGGVSTDTQYF. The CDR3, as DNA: TGTGCCAGCAGTTTTCCTCCCCGTGGGGGGGTTAGCACAGATACGCAGTATTTT.